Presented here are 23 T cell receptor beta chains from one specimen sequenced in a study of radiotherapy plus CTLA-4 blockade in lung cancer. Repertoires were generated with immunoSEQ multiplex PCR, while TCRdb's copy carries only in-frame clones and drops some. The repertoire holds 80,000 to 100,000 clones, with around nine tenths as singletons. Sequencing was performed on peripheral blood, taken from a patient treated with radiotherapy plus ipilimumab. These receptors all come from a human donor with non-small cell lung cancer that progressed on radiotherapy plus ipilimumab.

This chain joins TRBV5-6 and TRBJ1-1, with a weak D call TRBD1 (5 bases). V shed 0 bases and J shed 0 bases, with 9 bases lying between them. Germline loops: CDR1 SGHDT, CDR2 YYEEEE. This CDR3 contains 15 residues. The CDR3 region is CASSLAGGVNTEAFF. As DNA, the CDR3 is TGTGCCAGCAGCTTGGCGGGAGGGGTGAACACTGAAGCTTTCTTT.

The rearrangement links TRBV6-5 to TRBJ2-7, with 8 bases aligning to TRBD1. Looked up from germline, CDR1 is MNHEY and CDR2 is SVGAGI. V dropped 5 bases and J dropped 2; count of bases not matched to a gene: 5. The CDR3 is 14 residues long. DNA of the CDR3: TGTGCCAGCAGTAGGACAGGGTTCACCTACGAGCAGTACTTC. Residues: CASSRTGFTYEQYF.

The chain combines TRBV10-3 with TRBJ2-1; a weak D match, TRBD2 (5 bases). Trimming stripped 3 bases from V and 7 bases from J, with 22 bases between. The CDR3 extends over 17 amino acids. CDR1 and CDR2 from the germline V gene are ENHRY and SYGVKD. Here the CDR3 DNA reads TGTGCCATCAGTGACCCCAACCACCCCCTTCGGAGGAATGAGCAGTTCTTC. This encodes CAISDPNHPLRRNEQFF.

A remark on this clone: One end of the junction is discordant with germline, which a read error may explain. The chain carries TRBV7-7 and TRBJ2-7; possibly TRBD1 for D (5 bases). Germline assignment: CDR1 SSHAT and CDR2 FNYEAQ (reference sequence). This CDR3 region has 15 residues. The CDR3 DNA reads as TGTGCTAGCAGCTACGACAGAAGGCCAGGCTACGAGCAGTACTTC. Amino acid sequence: CASSYDRRPGYEQYF.

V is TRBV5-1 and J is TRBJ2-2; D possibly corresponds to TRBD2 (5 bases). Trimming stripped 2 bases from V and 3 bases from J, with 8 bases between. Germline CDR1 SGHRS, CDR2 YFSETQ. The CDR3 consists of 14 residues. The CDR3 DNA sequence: TGCGCCAGCAGCTTAGGACTCTACACCGGGGAGCTGTTTTTT. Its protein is CASSLGLYTGELFF.

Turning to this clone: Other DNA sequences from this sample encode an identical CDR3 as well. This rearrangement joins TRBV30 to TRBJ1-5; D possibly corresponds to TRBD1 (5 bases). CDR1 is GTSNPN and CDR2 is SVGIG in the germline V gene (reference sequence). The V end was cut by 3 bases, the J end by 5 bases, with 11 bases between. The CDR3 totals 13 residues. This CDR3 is CAWSRGGDQPQHF. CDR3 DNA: TGTGCCTGGAGCCGTGGAGGGGATCAGCCCCAGCATTTT.

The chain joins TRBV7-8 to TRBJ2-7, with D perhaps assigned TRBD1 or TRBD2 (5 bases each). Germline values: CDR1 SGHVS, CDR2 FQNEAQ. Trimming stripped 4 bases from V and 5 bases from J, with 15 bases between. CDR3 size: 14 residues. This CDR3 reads CASSSQVGRDEQYF. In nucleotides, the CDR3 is TGTGCCAGCAGCTCCCAAGTGGGACGGGACGAGCAGTACTTC.

CDR3 in DNA: TGCGCCAGCAGGAGGGGCAGGGATAATGGAAACACCATATATTTT. Residues: CASRRGRDNGNTIYF. V and J are TRBV4-1 and TRBJ1-3; TRBD1 might be the D (5 bases). Trimming stripped 6 bases from V and 3 bases from J, with 15 bases between. The CDR3 sequence is 15 residues long. Per the germline V gene, CDR1 is MGHRA and CDR2 is YSYEKL.

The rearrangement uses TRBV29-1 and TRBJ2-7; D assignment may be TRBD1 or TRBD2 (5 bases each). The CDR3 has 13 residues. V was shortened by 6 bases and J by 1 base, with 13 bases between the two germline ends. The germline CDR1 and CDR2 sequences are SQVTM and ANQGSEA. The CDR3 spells CSVAGTGSYEQYF. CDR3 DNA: TGCAGCGTGGCCGGGACGGGGTCCTACGAGCAGTACTTC.

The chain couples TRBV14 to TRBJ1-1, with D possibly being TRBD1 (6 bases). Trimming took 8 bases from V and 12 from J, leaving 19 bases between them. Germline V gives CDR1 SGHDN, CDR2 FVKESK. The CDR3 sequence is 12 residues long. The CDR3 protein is CASGLTGTTTFF. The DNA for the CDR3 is TGTGCCAGCGGCCTTACAGGGACGACGACTTTCTTT.

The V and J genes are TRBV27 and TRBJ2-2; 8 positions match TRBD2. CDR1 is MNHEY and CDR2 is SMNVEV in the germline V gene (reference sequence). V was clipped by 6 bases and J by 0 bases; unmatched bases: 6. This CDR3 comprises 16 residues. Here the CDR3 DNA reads TGTGCCAGCAGACCCGAGGGACTAGCGAACACCGGGGAGCTGTTTTTT. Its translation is CASRPEGLANTGELFF.

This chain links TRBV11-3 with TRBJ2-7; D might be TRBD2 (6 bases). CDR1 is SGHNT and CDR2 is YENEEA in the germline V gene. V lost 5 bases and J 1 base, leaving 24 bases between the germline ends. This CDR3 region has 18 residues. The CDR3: CASSPGRLGGDYSYEQYF. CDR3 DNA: TGTGCCAGCAGCCCCGGGCGCCTGGGGGGAGACTATTCCTACGAGCAGTACTTC.

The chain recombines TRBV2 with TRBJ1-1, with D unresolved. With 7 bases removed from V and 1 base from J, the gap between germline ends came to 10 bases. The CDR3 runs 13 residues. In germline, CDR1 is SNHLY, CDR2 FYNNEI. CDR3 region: CASTNFGNTEAFF. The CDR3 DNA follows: TGTGCCAGCACCAACTTTGGGAACACTGAAGCTTTCTTT.

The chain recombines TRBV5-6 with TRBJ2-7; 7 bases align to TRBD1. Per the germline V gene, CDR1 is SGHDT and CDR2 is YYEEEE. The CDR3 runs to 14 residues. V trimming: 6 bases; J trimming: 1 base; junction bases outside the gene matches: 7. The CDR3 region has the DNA TGTGCCAGCAAGCGAGGGACAGATTCCTACGAGCAGTACTTC. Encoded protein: CASKRGTDSYEQYF. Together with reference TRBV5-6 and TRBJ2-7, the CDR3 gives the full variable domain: DAGVTQSPTHLIKTRGQQVTLRCSPKSGHDTVSWYQQALGQGPQFIFQYYEEEERQRGNFPDRFSGHQFPNYSSELNVNALLLGDSALYLCASKRGTDSYEQYFGPGTRLTVT.

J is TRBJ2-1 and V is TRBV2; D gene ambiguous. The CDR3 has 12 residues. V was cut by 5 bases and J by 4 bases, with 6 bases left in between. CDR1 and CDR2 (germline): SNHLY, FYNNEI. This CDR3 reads CASSLDYNEQFF. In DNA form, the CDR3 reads TGTGCCAGCAGTTTGGATTACAATGAGCAGTTCTTC.

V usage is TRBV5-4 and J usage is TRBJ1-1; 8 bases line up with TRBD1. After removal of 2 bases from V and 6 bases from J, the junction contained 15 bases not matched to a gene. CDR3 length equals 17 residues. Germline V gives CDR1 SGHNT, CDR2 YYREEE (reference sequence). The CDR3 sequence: CASSLKQGARSWSEAFF. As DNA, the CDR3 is TGTGCCAGCAGCTTAAAGCAGGGGGCGCGGAGTTGGTCTGAAGCTTTCTTT. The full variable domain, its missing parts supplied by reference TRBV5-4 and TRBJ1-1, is ETGVTQSPTHLIKTRGQQVTLRCSSQSGHNTVSWYQQALGQGPQFIFQYYREEENGRGNFPPRFSGLQFPNYSSELNVNALELDDSALYLCASSLKQGARSWSEAFFGQGTRLTVV.

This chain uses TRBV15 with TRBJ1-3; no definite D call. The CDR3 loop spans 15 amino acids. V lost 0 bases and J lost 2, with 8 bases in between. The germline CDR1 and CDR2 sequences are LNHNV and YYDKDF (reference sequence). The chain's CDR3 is CATSRDPQAGNTIYF. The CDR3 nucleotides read TGTGCCACCAGCAGAGATCCCCAGGCTGGAAACACCATATATTTT. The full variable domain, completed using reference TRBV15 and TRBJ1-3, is DAMVIQNPRYQVTQFGKPVTLSCSQTLNHNVMYWYQQKSSQAPKLLFHYYDKDFNNEADTPDNFQSRRPNTSFCFLDIRSPGLGDTAMYLCATSRDPQAGNTIYFGEGSWLTVV.

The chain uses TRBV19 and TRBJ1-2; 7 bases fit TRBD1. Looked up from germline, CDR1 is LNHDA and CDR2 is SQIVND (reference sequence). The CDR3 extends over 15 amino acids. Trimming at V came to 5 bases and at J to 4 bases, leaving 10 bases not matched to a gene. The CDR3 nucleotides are TGTGCCAGTAGTGCCACAGGGGAGGATGGCTATGGCTACACCTTC. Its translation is CASSATGEDGYGYTF.

In DNA, the CDR3 is TGTGCCATCAGTGAGTCTTCAGGGTTTCAGCCCCAGCATTTT. This translates into CAISESSGFQPQHF. The J gene is TRBJ1-5, the V gene TRBV10-3, with a tentative D call TRBD1 (5 bases). This CDR3 comprises 14 residues. V shed 0 bases and J shed 6 bases, with 9 bases lying between them. Germline-derived CDR1 and CDR2 are ENHRY and SYGVKD.

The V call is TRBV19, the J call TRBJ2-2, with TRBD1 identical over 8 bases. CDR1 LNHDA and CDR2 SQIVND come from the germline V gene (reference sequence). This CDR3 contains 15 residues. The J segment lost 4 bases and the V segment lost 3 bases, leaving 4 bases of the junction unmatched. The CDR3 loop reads CASSMQTGATGELFF. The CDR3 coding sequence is TGTGCCAGTAGTATGCAGACAGGGGCCACCGGGGAGCTGTTTTTT.

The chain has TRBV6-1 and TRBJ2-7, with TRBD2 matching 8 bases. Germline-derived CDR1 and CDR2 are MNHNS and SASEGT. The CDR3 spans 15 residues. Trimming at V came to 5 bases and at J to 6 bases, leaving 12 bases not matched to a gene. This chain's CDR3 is CASSNWRAGVGEQYF. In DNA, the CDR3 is TGTGCCAGCAGTAACTGGAGAGCGGGAGTTGGCGAGCAGTACTTC.

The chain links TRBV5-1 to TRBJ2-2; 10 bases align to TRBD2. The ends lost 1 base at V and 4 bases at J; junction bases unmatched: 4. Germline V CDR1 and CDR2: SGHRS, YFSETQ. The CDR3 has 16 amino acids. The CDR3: CASSLLAGDPTGELFF. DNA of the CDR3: TGCGCCAGCAGCTTGCTAGCGGGAGATCCCACCGGGGAGCTGTTTTTT.

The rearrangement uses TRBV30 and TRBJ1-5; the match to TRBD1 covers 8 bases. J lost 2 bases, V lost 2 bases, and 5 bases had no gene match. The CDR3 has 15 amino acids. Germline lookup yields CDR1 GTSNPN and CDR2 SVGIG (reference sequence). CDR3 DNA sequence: TGTGCCTGGAGTAATCGGGGACAGGGCAATCAGCCCCAGCATTTT. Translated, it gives CAWSNRGQGNQPQHF.